This TCR beta chain was documented in a study of cytomegalovirus exposure and HLA in healthy donors (dated by TCRdb to the late 2010s). For context, the study as a whole: An earlier analysis of 587 of the donors reported about 280 Gb of sequence data and 90 million to 120 million unique TCR beta sequences obtained from approximately 180 million T cells. Rather than using new phenotypic data, the later analysis identified candidate immune exposures from TCR beta sequences and from how often those sequences occurred across donors. The aim of the study was to test whether cataloging public T cell receptors could identify signatures of past pathogen exposure. Typing coverage differed by locus: A, B, C, DRB1 and DQB1 were typed in about 629-630 donors, DQA1 in 522, DPA1 in around 610, and DPB1 in around 490. All discovery cohort repertoires had been generated on a single sequencing platform. An earlier analysis of 587 of the donors applied high-throughput TCR beta sequencing to assess whether each TCR beta V gene segment acted as functional or pseudogenic. HLA typing covered class I and class II loci at four-digit resolution. Across about 380 genotyped donors of the cohort, an average of roughly 250,000 unique TCR beta nucleotide sequences per donor were sequenced, and approximately 19% of those sequences were non-productive. Roughly 300 gigabases of sequencing data and around 90 million unique TCR sequences made up an early release that covered approximately 700 HLA-typed donors. Donor age, sex, ethnicity and CMV serostatus were collected together with the repertoire data. Besides the first cohort of 666 subjects, a separate validation cohort made up of some 110 different subjects was used. The genetic ancestry cluster associated with self-reported Caucasian donors included 80% to 90% of the 300 to 450 genotyped donors. A later analysis re-examined previously published TCR beta repertoires from more than 550 donors and added high-resolution HLA genotyping to investigate patterns of TCR occurrence. Five DR-DQ haplotypes were treated as single units for association and clustering because of strong linkage in the cohort. In a later genetic analysis, genome-wide SNP genotypes for 398 of the 666 donors were used, and that subset was treated as a discovery cohort. Using immunosequencing, the study profiled T cell repertoires from 640 or so subjects and related those repertoires to cytomegalovirus serostatus. To predict cytomegalovirus infection status, the study brought together high-throughput TCR immunosequencing, statistical association of individual TCRs with disease status, and machine learning.

Library creation used the immunoSEQ multiplex PCR assay. For the multiplex PCR, a mixture combining 60 forward primers for TCR Vbeta segments and 13 reverse primers for TCR Jbeta segments was used. The CDR3 region of rearranged TCR beta genes was amplified from genomic DNA with a multiplex PCR assay. On the Illumina HiSeq System, the amplified TCR beta libraries were sequenced as 87-base-pair reads. In the source study's methods: A later analysis tallied 75 million to 85 million unique TCR beta chains across the 666 repertoires, and about 10 million of those chains were shared by two or more donors. Raw reads were error-corrected and collapsed into unique sequences by a nearest-neighbor algorithm in which closely related sequences were merged to remove PCR and sequencing errors. V, D and J gene segments were assigned by aligning CDR3 sequences to IMGT reference sequences. For a sequence to be retained, at least a six-nucleotide match to both a V gene segment and a J gene segment was required. Rearrangements were classified as productive when the CDR3 lacked stop codons and remained in frame with V and J, and all other rearrangements were classified as non-productive. CDR3 was defined according to IMGT convention as the region running from the second conserved V-encoded cysteine to the conserved J-encoded phenylalanine. Sequences without an unambiguous match to a single V gene segment were excluded from the earlier analysis of a few hundred of the donors. An earlier analysis of several hundred of the donors called V segments functional above 56.7% productive rearrangements and segregating when the between-donor standard deviation exceeded 5%. A statistical classification framework was built to diagnose cytomegalovirus status from the catalog of TCR beta chain sequences. In a later analysis, TCR nucleotide sequences were compared against IMGT/GENE-DB human TR gene sequences so that V and J genes could be assigned. Using the TCRdist pipeline, a later analysis assigned CDR3 sequences along with most-parsimonious VDJ recombination scenarios. A later analysis defined each TCR beta chain by its CDR3 amino acid sequence plus V-gene family, and excluded reads lacking a unique V-gene family. To address suspected cross-contamination and a sequencing artifact, a later analysis removed 592 highly shared, low-generation-probability nucleotide sequences. For each public chain, a later analysis derived a clonal expansion index from normalized ranks of inferred template counts within each repertoire. Generation probabilities in a later analysis came from a VDJ recombination model fitted to out-of-frame rearrangements, and those results were checked against IGoR. In a later analysis, TCR-TCR, TCR-HLA and TCR-CMV co-occurrence was scored with hypergeometric tests, and a repertoire-size bias correction was applied to TCR pairs. False discovery rates were estimated in a later analysis by permuting HLA or CMV assignments 20 times. In a later analysis, co-occurring TCRs were grouped using DBSCAN, and TCRdist sequence similarity was added for clustering within HLA-allele-positive subsets. Co-occurrence clustering excluded repertoires with fewer than 30,000 or more than 120,000 public chains, plus five with anomalous nucleotide sharing. What TCRdb holds here is the immuneACCESS table cut down to in-frame rearrangements. Part of the clones is not present; checked against another copy, under half of the missing clones reflect an unresolved V gene, and the others are unexplained. D and trimming come from the DNA, and the V and J calls and clone size come from that table. The sample's records list roughly 34,000 clones. Roughly 3.5% of the sample is taken by the ten largest.

The cohort consisted of more than 650 healthy bone marrow donors. At the time of sampling, every cohort member was nominally healthy, though immune exposures that went unrecorded were likely present. The donor tested CMV seronegative and was one of the 352 seronegative cohort members. Every donor gave a peripheral blood sample, and the peripheral blood mononuclear cells from that sample were used for TCR beta sequencing. The Qiagen DNeasy Blood Extraction Kit was used to extract genomic DNA from the blood cell samples. Study-wide conclusions, independent of this receptor: In an earlier analysis of approximately 590 of the donors, most TCR beta V segments were observed in productive rearrangements about 90% or about 30% of the time, broadly matching IMGT annotations. While some public TCRs were present in many individuals, most TCR sequences turned up only very rarely across donors. According to a later analysis, TCR association rates differed among HLA loci, with DRB1 alleles showing the most associated TCRs and HLA-C alleles showing the fewest. Assigning TCR associations to individual alleles was difficult when HLA alleles, especially DR and DQ, strongly co-occurred. Immune exposure information for the cohort was limited to CMV serostatus. According to the authors, the approach could potentially be generalized to other disease states and immunological phenotypes. In a later analysis, about 16,000 TCR beta sequences were associated with specific HLA alleles at a false discovery rate of 0.05. The classifier was reported to diagnose cytomegalovirus status with high specificity and sensitivity in both the original and validation cohorts. Because some donors lacked HLA typing at each locus, the association tests relied only on the typed subset. In a later genetic analysis, fewer N-insertions in productive TCRs were reported among donors in an Asian-associated ancestry cluster than the approximately 670-donor mean. Because counts were too low, roughly 16 rarely observed V segments, including chromosome 9 orphons, were left out of the earlier analysis of 587 of the donors. Only TCR beta chains were sequenced in this cohort, and the absence of alpha or paired-chain data limited detectable features. The study gave a list of 150 to 200 TCR beta chains associated with cytomegalovirus. A further reported finding was that TCR beta sequences accurately predicted the HLA-A and HLA-B alleles for most subjects in the first cohort. Three of the identified cytomegalovirus-associated TCR beta chains were confirmed in vitro to be specific for cytomegalovirus antigens. A group of highly shared sequence variants was considered likely to be a technical artifact of the sequencing pipeline. The 87-base-pair reads could not distinguish some IMGT-functional V segments, including TRBV6-2 and TRBV6-3, so those segments were excluded. Presence/absence analyses assumed roughly uniform sequencing depth across donors, an assumption that may not hold. Correlated functional status among segregating V segments might be attributable to linkage disequilibrium, but an unknown experimental factor could not be ruled out. Several of the top co-occurrence clusters appeared to be linked to parvovirus B19, influenza, CMV and Epstein-Barr virus, according to a later analysis. Most CMV-associated TCR beta chains appeared to be HLA-restricted in a later analysis, and the HLA associations seemed to be driven largely by CMV exposure. In a later genetic analysis, a missense DCLRE1C variant was associated with V-gene and J-gene trimming of TCR beta chains, and the association was replicated in an independent cohort. A later analysis found that HLA-associated TCR beta chains were more clonally expanded and had lower generation probabilities than equally common non-associated chains.

Comment on this clone: No antigen is known for it.

Counted from cysteine to phenylalanine, this CDR3 has 18 amino acids. CDR3 DNA is the only sequence kept; it has 54 bases, read in frame from the first base. CDR1 and CDR2 were assigned from the germline V gene (reference sequence) as SEHNR and FQNEAQ. Germline trimming: 3 bases from V, 0 bases from J; junction bases outside gene matches: 10. The V and J segments used are TRBV7-9 and TRBJ2-2; 7 bases in between match TRBD1. Sequencing used PBMCs. This TCR was recovered from a man aged 40-49 years in good health and CMV-seronegative. Here the CDR3 is given as CASSFHGQEPSNTGELFF. The DNA is as follows: TGTGCCAGCAGCTTTCACGGACAGGAGCCGTCGAACACCGGGGAGCTGTTTTTT.